Below are 21 T cell receptor beta chains sequenced from a single sample in a study of blood T cell repertoires in COVID-19 (dated by TCRdb to about 2020). The library was obtained by the immunoSEQ multiplex PCR assay. TCRdb holds this immuneACCESS table with in-frame rearrangements only. Some clones are missing; in checked studies, unresolved V genes explain under half, and the rest has no known cause. The sample table contains roughly 220,000 clones; only one count was recorded for roughly 76% of them. Roughly 7.4% of the sample lies in the top ten. Sequencing was performed on peripheral blood. The receptors stem from a woman aged 80 or older with COVID-19, enrolled during active disease.

This clone came up once. The chain uses TRBV6-4 and TRBJ1-1; D gene uncertain. V shed 3 bases and J shed 3 bases, with 14 bases lying between them. The CDR3 runs to 15 residues. Germline V gene lookup returns CDR1 MRHNA and CDR2 SNTAGT. This CDR3 reads CASSERGGLDTEAFF. The CDR3 coding sequence is TGTGCCAGCAGTGAGAGAGGAGGCTTAGACACTGAAGCTTTCTTT.

V usage is TRBV28 and J usage is TRBJ1-5; D is undetermined. This CDR3 comprises 12 residues. Per the germline V gene, CDR1 is MDHEN and CDR2 is SYDVKM. Trimming cost V 7 bases and J 6 bases, with 10 bases left between them. CDR3 sequence: CASTFSSQPQHF. The CDR3 nucleotides are TGTGCCAGCACCTTTTCGAGTCAGCCCCAGCATTTT.

This chain joins TRBV18 and TRBJ1-1; D is unresolved. Per the germline V gene, CDR1 is KGHSH and CDR2 is LQKENI. CDR3 length: 11 amino acids. Trimming stripped 6 bases from V and 5 bases from J, with 7 bases between. CDR3 in DNA: TGTGCCAGCTCTACGGGGACTGAAGCTTTCTTT. Amino acid sequence: CASSTGTEAFF.

Notes on this clone: Within the sample, other DNA sequences also encode this same CDR3. The CDR3 nucleotides are TGTGCCAGCAGCCCCAGAAGCGGAGGCAATCAGCCCCAGCATTTT. This sequence encodes CASSPRSGGNQPQHF. This rearrangement joins TRBV7-2 to TRBJ1-5, with D unresolved. Trimming took 5 bases from V and 2 from J, leaving 13 bases between them. Germline lookup yields CDR1 SGHTA and CDR2 FQGNSA. The CDR3 loop spans 15 amino acids.

The V and J genes are TRBV24-1 and TRBJ2-1; 7 positions match TRBD2. J lost 3 bases, V lost 7 bases, and 8 bases had no gene match. This CDR3 spans 15 amino acids. Per the germline V gene, CDR1 is KGHDR and CDR2 is SFDVKD. The CDR3 loop is CATSFGASGYNEQFF. CDR3 DNA: TGTGCCACCAGCTTTGGAGCTAGCGGCTACAATGAGCAGTTCTTC.

This chain links TRBV7-2 with TRBJ2-3, with 8 bases identical to TRBD2. With V trimmed by 1 base and J by 7 bases, 7 bases remained unmatched. Germline V gives CDR1 SGHTA, CDR2 FQGNSA. The CDR3 sequence is 15 residues long. DNA for the CDR3: TGTGCCAGCAGCTTAGGAGGGACTAGGCGAAATACGCAGTATTTT. It yields the protein CASSLGGTRRNTQYF.

This clone showed up just a few times. The chain is built from TRBV20-1 and TRBJ1-2, with a tentative D call TRBD1 (5 bases). This CDR3 region has 11 residues. Trimming stripped 5 bases from V and 8 bases from J, with 12 bases between. The germline V gene has CDR1 DFQATT and CDR2 SNEGSKA (reference sequence). CDR3 nucleotides: TGCAGTGCTCCCACCGCAGGGGGCTACACCTTC. Residues: CSAPTAGGYTF.

This clone was recorded only once. The chain uses TRBV3-1 (or the pseudogene TRBV3-2) and TRBJ2-5, with 7 nucleotides matching TRBD2. The CDR3 is made up of 15 amino acids. V shed 0 bases, J shed 4 bases, and the junction held 5 bases outside the gene matches. From germline, CDR1 is LGHDT and CDR2 YNNKEL (reference sequence). The CDR3 nucleotides read TGTGCCAGCAGCCAAGATGGCGGACTAGGAGAGACCCAGTACTTC. This codes for CASSQDGGLGETQYF.

This chain uses TRBV5-8 with TRBJ1-5; no definite D call. The CDR3 consists of 15 residues. Germline V lookup: CDR1 SGHTS, CDR2 YDEGEE. V lost 4 bases, J lost 2 bases, and 13 bases lay in between. CDR3 sequence (DNA): TGTGCCAGCAGCCATTCCGGGGTGGGCAATCAGCCCCAGCATTTT. It yields the protein CASSHSGVGNQPQHF. The full variable domain, with the rest looked up from reference TRBV5-8 and TRBJ1-5, is EAGVTQSPTHLIKTRGQQATLRCSPISGHTSVYWYQQALGLGLQFLLWYDEGEERNRGNFPPRFSGRQFPNYSSELNVNALELEDSALYLCASSHSGVGNQPQHFGDGTRLSIL.

This clone has more than one count but fewer than ten. The chain joins TRBV25-1 to TRBJ1-2, with 10 bases identical to TRBD1. V dropped 3 bases and J dropped 2; count of bases not matched to a gene: 3. CDR1 and CDR2 from the germline V gene are MGHDK and SYGVNS. The CDR3 extends over 15 amino acids. The CDR3 region is CASSDLGQGNYGYTF. CDR3 sequence (DNA): TGTGCCAGCAGTGATTTGGGACAGGGGAACTATGGCTACACCTTC.

The chain is built from TRBV12-3 or TRBV12-4 and TRBJ1-2; D unclear. The V end was cut by 5 bases, the J end by 4 bases, with 11 bases between. The CDR3 extends over 13 amino acids. The CDR3 DNA sequence: TGTGCCAGCAGTAGAGGGCCGCTCTATGGCTACACCTTC. This sequence encodes CASSRGPLYGYTF.

As for this clone: The sample has other DNA sequences that encode this CDR3 too. The V call is TRBV28, the J call TRBJ1-2; unclear D gene. Germline V lookup: CDR1 MDHEN, CDR2 SYDVKM. The CDR3 extends over 11 amino acids. V dropped 6 bases and J dropped 2 bases, with 4 bases sitting between them. The CDR3 reads CASSQNYGYTF. CDR3 nucleotide sequence: TGTGCCAGCAGCCAAAACTATGGCTACACCTTC.

This chain uses TRBV18 with TRBJ2-1; D call uncertain. This CDR3 comprises 15 residues. Trimming pared 4 bases from V and 0 bases from J, leaving 10 bases between. The germline gives CDR1 KGHSH, CDR2 LQKENI. The CDR3 loop is CASSLILSSYNEQFF. CDR3 DNA sequence: TGTGCCAGCTCACTGATTCTAAGCTCCTACAATGAGCAGTTCTTC.

This clone was seen only a few times. The same CDR3 arises from other DNA sequences in this sample as well. The V and J genes are TRBV5-4 and TRBJ2-7; tentatively, D is TRBD2 (6 bases). There are 14 residues in the CDR3. The V gene lost 5 bases and the J gene lost 0 bases, with 12 bases spanning the gap. Germline V gives CDR1 SGHNT, CDR2 YYREEE (reference sequence). The CDR3 loop reads CASRRRGSSYEQYF. CDR3 bases: TGTGCCAGCAGACGGCGGGGAAGCTCCTACGAGCAGTACTTC.

The V call is TRBV5-4, the J call TRBJ2-3; no definite D call. The CDR3 consists of 13 residues. CDR1 and CDR2 (germline): SGHNT, YYREEE (reference sequence). V was cut by 2 bases and J by 4 bases, with 8 bases left in between. The CDR3 region has the DNA TGTGCCAGCAGCTTCTGGCAGGCAGATACGCAGTATTTT. Protein sequence: CASSFWQADTQYF. The variable domain in full, with the rest retrieved from reference TRBV5-4 and TRBJ2-3, is ETGVTQSPTHLIKTRGQQVTLRCSSQSGHNTVSWYQQALGQGPQFIFQYYREEENGRGNFPPRFSGLQFPNYSSELNVNALELDDSALYLCASSFWQADTQYFGPGTRLTVL.

The chain joins TRBV19 to TRBJ2-4; 9 nucleotides agree with TRBD1. CDR1 is LNHDA and CDR2 is SQIVND in the germline V gene (reference sequence). The CDR3 extends over 14 amino acids. Losses at the gene ends were 3 bases for V and 5 bases for J; bases not matched to a gene: 2. The CDR3 here is CASSMGQGQNIQYF. CDR3 nucleotide sequence: TGTGCCAGTAGTATGGGACAGGGACAAAACATTCAGTACTTC.

The genes are TRBV3-1 (or the pseudogene TRBV3-2) and TRBJ2-3; TRBD2 aligns across 9 bases. The CDR3 loop spans 18 amino acids. Looked up from germline, CDR1 is LGHDT and CDR2 is YNNKEL (reference sequence). The V segment lost 0 bases and the J segment 0 bases; nucleotides outside the gene matches: 7. CDR3 nucleotides: TGTGCCAGCAGCCAAGAGGTGACTAGCGGAATTAGCACAGATACGCAGTATTTT. This translates into CASSQEVTSGISTDTQYF.

This clone was counted a few times. This chain joins TRBV28 and TRBJ1-2; D perhaps matches TRBD1 (5 bases). V lost 2 bases and J lost 5, with 12 bases in between. Germline assignment: CDR1 MDHEN and CDR2 SYDVKM. The CDR3 runs to 14 residues. The DNA for the CDR3 is TGTGCCAGCAGTTTACCAGGGCATAAATATGGCTACACCTTC. It yields the protein CASSLPGHKYGYTF.

V is TRBV20-1 and J is TRBJ1-2; D gene uncertain. Germline CDR1 reads DFQATT; CDR2 reads SNEGSKA (reference sequence). This CDR3 contains 14 residues. The V end lost 3 bases, the J end lost 5 bases, and 16 bases lay between the germline ends. CDR3 coding DNA: TGCAGTGCTAGTAACGCGGATCCGAGGTATGGCTACACCTTC. It specifies CSASNADPRYGYTF.

The chain links TRBV13 to TRBJ1-1, with TRBD1 matching over 9 bases. The CDR3 has 15 residues. Per germline, CDR1 PRHDT and CDR2 FYEKMQ (reference sequence). The junction had 9 bases not matched to a gene; V was cut back by 5 bases and J by 5 bases. The CDR3 region is CASSLTGGKGTEAFF. The CDR3, as DNA: TGTGCCAGCAGCCTCACAGGGGGCAAGGGGACTGAAGCTTTCTTT. Full variable domain (outside the CDR3, taken from reference TRBV13 and TRBJ1-1): AAGVIQSPRHLIKEKRETATLKCYPIPRHDTVYWYQQGPGQDPQFLISFYEKMQSDKGSIPDRFSAQQFSDYHSELNMSSLELGDSALYFCASSLTGGKGTEAFFGQGTRLTVV.

CDR3 loop: CAWSVLGGGRTEAFF. CDR3 DNA sequence: TGTGCCTGGAGTGTACTCGGGGGGGGCAGGACTGAAGCTTTCTTT. This chain connects TRBV30 to TRBJ1-1, with a tentative D call TRBD1 (6 bases). The V gene lost 0 bases and the J gene lost 5 bases, with 16 bases spanning the gap. Germline loops: CDR1 GTSNPN, CDR2 SVGIG (reference sequence). CDR3 size: 15 residues.